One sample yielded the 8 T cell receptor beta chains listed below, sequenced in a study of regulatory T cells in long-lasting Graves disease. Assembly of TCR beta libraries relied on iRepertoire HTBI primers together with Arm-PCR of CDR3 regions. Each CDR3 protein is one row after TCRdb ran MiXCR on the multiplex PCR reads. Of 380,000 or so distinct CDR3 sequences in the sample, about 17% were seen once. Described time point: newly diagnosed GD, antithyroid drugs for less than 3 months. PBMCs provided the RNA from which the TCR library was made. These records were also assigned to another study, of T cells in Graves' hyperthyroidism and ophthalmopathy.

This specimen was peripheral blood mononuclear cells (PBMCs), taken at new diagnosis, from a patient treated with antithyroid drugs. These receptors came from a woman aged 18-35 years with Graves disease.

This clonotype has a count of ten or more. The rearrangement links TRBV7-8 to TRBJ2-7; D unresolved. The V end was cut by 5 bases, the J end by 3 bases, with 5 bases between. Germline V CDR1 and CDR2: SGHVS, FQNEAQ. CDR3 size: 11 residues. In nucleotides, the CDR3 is TGTGCCAGCAGCATCTTCTACGAGCAGTACTTC. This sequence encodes CASSIFYEQYF.

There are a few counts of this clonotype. The CDR3 region has the DNA TGTGCCATCAGTGAACGGGCTAGCACAGATACGCAGTATTTT. This encodes CAISERASTDTQYF. This chain joins TRBV10-3 and TRBJ2-3; D is unclear. The CDR3 runs 14 residues. The V gene's germline CDR1 is ENHRY and CDR2 SYGVKD. Trimming removed 3 bases from V and 0 bases from J, with 7 bases in between.

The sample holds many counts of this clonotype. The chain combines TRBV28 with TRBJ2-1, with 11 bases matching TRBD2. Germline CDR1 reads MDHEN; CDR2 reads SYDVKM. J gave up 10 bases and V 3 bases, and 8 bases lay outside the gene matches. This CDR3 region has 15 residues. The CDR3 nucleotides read TGTGCCAGCAGTTTTGAGTCGCTAGCGGGAGGAGAGCAGTTCTTC. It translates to CASSFESLAGGEQFF.

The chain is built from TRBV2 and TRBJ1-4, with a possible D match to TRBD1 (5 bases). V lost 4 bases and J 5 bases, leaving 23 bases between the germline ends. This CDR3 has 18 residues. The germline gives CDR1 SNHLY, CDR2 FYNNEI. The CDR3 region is CASSVNRDGGALNEKLFF. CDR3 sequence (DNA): TGTGCCAGCAGTGTGAATAGGGACGGAGGAGCCTTAAATGAAAAACTGTTTTTT. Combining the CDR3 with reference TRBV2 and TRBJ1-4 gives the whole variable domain EPEVTQTPSHQVTQMGQEVILRCVPISNHLYFYWYRQILGQKVEFLVSFYNNEISEKSEIFDDQFSVERPDGSNFTLKIRSTKLEDSAMYFCASSVNRDGGALNEKLFFGSGTQLSVL.

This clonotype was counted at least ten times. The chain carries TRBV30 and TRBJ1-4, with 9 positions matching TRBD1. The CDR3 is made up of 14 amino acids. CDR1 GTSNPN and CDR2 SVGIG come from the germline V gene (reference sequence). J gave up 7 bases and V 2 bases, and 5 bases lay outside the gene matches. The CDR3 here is CAWSFRQGVEKLFF. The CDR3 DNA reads TGTGCCTGGAGTTTTCGACAGGGGGTTGAAAAACTGTTTTTT. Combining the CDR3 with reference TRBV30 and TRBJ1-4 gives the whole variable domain SQTIHQWPATLVQPVGSPLSLECTVEGTSNPNLYWYRQAAGRGLQLLFYSVGIGQISSEVPQNLSASRPQDRQFILSSKKLLLSDSGFYLCAWSFRQGVEKLFFGSGTQLSVL.

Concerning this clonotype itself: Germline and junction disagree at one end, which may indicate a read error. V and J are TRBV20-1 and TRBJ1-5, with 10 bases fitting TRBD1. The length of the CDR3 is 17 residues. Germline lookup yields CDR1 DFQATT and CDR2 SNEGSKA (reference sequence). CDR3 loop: CSTSPMEGQGNTQPQHF. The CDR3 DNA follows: TGCAGTACTAGCCCTATGGAGGGACAGGGGAATACTCAGCCCCAGCATTTT.

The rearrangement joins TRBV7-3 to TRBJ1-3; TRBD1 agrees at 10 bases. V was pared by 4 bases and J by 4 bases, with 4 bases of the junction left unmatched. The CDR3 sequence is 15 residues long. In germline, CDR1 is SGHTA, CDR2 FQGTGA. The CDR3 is CASSWDRGRGNTIYF. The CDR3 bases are TGTGCCAGCAGCTGGGACAGGGGAAGGGGAAACACCATATATTTT. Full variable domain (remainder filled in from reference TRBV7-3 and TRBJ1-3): GAGVSQTPSNKVTEKGKYVELRCDPISGHTALYWYRQSLGQGPEFLIYFQGTGAADDSGLPNDRFFAVRPEGSVSTLKIQRTERGDSAVYLCASSWDRGRGNTIYFGEGSWLTVV.

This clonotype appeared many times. The CDR3 loop is CAISLRMNTEAFF. CDR3 nucleotides: TGTGCCATCAGCCTCAGGATGAACACTGAAGCTTTCTTT. This chain connects TRBV10-3 to TRBJ1-1; D gene unclear. CDR1 and CDR2 (germline): ENHRY, SYGVKD. The CDR3 sequence is 13 residues long. V gave up 6 bases and J gave up 0 bases, with 8 bases separating them.